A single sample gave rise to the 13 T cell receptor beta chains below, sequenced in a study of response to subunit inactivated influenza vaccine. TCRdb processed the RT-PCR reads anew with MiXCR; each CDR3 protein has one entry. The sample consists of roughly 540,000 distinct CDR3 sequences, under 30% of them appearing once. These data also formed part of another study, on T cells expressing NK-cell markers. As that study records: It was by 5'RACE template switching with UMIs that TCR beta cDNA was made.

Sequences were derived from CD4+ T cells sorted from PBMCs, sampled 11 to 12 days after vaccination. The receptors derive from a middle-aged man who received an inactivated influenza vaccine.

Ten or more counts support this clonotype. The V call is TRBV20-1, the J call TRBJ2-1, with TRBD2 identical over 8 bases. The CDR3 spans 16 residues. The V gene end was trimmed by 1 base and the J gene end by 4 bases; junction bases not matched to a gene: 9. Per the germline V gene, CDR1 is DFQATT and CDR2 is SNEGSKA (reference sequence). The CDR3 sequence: CSARGVGRAPYNEQFF. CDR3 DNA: TGCAGTGCTAGAGGGGTCGGGAGGGCCCCTTACAATGAGCAGTTCTTC.

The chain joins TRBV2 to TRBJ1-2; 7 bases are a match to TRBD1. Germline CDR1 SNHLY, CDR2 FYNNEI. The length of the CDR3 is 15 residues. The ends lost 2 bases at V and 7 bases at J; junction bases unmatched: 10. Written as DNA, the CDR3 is TGTGCCAGCAGTGAAAAGTGGGGACAGTCTGGTGGCTACACCTTC. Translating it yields CASSEKWGQSGGYTF.

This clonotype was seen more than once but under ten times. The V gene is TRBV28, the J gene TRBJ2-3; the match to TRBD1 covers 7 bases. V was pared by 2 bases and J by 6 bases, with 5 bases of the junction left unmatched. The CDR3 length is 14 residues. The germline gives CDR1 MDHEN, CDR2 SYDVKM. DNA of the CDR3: TGTGCCAGCAGTTTAACGTCCAGGGGGGATACGCAGTATTTT. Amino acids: CASSLTSRGDTQYF. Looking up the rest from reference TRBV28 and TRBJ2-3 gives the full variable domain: DVKVTQSSRYLVKRTGEKVFLECVQDMDHENMFWYRQDPGLGLRLIYFSYDVKMKEKGDIPEGYSVSREKKERFSLILESASTNQTSMYLCASSLTSRGDTQYFGPGTRLTVL.

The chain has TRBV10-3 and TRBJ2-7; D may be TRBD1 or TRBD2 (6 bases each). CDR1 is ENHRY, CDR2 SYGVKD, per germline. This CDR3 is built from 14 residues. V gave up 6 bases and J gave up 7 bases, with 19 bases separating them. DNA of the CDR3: TGTGCCATCAGGCGGGACACCCGGGCAGGAGAGCAGTACTTC. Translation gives CAIRRDTRAGEQYF.

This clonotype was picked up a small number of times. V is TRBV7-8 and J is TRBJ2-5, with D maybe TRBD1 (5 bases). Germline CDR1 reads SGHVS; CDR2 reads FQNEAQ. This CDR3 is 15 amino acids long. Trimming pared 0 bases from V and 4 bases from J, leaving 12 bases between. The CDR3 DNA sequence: TGTGCCAGCAGCTTAGCGCAGGGATATGGAGAGACCCAGTACTTC. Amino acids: CASSLAQGYGETQYF.

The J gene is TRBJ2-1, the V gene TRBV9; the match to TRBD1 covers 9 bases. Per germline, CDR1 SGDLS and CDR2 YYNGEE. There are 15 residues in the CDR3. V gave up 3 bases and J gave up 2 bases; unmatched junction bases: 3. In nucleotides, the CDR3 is TGTGCCAGCAGCGCGGGACAGGGTACCTACAATGAGCAGTTCTTC. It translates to CASSAGQGTYNEQFF.

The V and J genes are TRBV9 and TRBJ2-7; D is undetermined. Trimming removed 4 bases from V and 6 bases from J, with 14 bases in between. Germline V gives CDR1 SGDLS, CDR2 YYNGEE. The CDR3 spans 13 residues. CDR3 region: CASSSTPGREQYF. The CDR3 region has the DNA TGTGCCAGCAGCTCTACTCCGGGTCGCGAGCAGTACTTC.

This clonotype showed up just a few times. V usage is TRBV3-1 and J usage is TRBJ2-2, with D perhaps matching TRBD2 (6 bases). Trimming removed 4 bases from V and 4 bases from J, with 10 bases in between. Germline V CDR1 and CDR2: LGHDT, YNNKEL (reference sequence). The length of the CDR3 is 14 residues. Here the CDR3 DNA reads TGTGCCAGCAGCCCCCGGGACTTCACCGGGGAGCTGTTTTTT. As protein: CASSPRDFTGELFF. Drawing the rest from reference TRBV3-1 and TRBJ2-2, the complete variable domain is DTAVSQTPKYLVTQMGNDKSIKCEQNLGHDTMYWYKQDSKKFLKIMFSYNNKELIINETVPNRFSPKSPDKAHLNLHINSLELGDSAVYFCASSPRDFTGELFFGEGSRLTVL.

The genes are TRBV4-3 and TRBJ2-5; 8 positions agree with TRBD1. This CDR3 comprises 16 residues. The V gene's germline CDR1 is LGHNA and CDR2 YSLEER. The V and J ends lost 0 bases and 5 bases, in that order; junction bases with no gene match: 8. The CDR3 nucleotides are TGCGCCAGCAGCCAAGATTTGACAGGGGTGGGGGAGACCCAGTACTTC. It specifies CASSQDLTGVGETQYF.

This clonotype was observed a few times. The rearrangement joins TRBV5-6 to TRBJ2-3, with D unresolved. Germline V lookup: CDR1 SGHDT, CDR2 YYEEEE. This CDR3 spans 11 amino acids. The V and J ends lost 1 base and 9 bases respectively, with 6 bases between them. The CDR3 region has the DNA TGTGCCAGCAGCTTGATGGGAACGCAGTATTTT. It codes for CASSLMGTQYF. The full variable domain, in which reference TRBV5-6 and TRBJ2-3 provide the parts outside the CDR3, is DAGVTQSPTHLIKTRGQQVTLRCSPKSGHDTVSWYQQALGQGPQFIFQYYEEEERQRGNFPDRFSGHQFPNYSSELNVNALLLGDSALYLCASSLMGTQYFGPGTRLTVL.

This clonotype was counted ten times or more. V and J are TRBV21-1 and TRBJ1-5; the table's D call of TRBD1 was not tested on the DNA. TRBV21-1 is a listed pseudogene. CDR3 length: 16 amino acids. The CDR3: CASSKGGQYSNQPQHF. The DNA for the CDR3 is TGTGCCAGCAGCAAAGGGGGACAGTATAGCAATCAGCCCCAGCATTTT.

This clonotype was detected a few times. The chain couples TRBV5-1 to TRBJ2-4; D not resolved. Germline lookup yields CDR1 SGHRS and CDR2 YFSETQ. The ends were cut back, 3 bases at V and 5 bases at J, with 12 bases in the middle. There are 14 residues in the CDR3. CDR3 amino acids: CASSYGGRENIQYF. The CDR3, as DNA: TGCGCCAGCAGCTATGGTGGACGGGAAAACATTCAGTACTTC.

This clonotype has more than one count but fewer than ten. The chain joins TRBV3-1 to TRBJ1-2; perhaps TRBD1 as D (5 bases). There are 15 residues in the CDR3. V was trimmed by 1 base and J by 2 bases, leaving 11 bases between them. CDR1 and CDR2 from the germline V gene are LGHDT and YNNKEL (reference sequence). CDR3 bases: TGTGCCAGCAGCCAAGGGCCTCAGGGCAACTATGGCTACACCTTC. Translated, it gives CASSQGPQGNYGYTF.